These 12 T cell receptor beta chains were all obtained from the same sample, sequenced in a study of blood T cells in healthy people across ages. With a J-beta primer mix and a sample-barcoded 5' primer, a second PCR ran roughly 7 to 11 cycles. From the 5' RACE reads, TCRdb called clonotypes with MiXCR, one entry per CDR3 protein. The sample contains 760,000 or so distinct CDR3 sequences, 20% to 30% of which appear only once. The same sample was also used in a study of T cells of mothers and their children.

The sample consisted of blood. The receptor source for this set is a boy aged 10-17 years in good health.

The chain links TRBV12-5 to TRBJ2-4; the D gene is possibly TRBD2 (6 bases). Germline V lookup: CDR1 LGHNT, CDR2 FRNRAP. The CDR3 is 17 residues long. The ends were cut back, 6 bases at V and 0 bases at J, with 18 bases in the middle. CDR3 sequence: CASGLKTLAVAKNIQYF. The CDR3 coding sequence is TGTGCTAGTGGCCTAAAGACTTTAGCGGTAGCCAAAAACATTCAGTACTTC.

This clonotype was detected only a few times. The chain carries TRBV6-6 and TRBJ2-7; 11 bases are shared with TRBD2. Trimming took 7 bases from V and 0 from J; bases not matched to a gene: 8. In germline, CDR1 is MNHNY, CDR2 SVGAGI (reference sequence). The CDR3 length is 16 residues. CDR3 nucleotide sequence: TGTGCCAGCAAACAAATGGGACTAGCGGACTCCTACGAGCAGTACTTC. Its translation: CASKQMGLADSYEQYF.

A few counts support this clonotype. The chain is built from TRBV20-1 and TRBJ2-5; possibly TRBD2 for D (5 bases). The DNA end is more similar to TRBJ2-1, so the J call may be wrong. Germline CDR1 DFQATT, CDR2 SNEGSKA (reference sequence). This CDR3 region has 15 residues. The CDR3 sequence is CSARDWSGSYNEQFF. CDR3 DNA: TGCAGTGCTAGAGATTGGAGCGGCTCCTACAATGAGCAGTTCTTC.

CDR3 protein: CASSRGQGTGANVLTF. Written as DNA, the CDR3 is TGTGCCAGCAGTAGGGGGCAGGGAACTGGGGCCAACGTCCTGACTTTC. The V gene is TRBV7-2, the J gene TRBJ2-6; 7 bases are a match to TRBD1. Germline V gene lookup returns CDR1 SGHTA and CDR2 FQGNSA. The CDR3 is made up of 16 amino acids. The ends lost 6 bases at V and 2 bases at J; junction bases unmatched: 7.

On this clonotype itself: A read error may account for a junction end that differs from germline. The chain carries TRBV20-1 and TRBJ1-6, with D possibly being TRBD1 (5 bases). This CDR3 comprises 14 residues. Per the germline V gene, CDR1 is DFQATT and CDR2 is SNEGSKA (reference sequence). CDR3 coding DNA: TGCAATGCTAGAGAACCAGGGTCCGGATCACCCCTCCACTTT. Translation: CNAREPGSGSPLHF.

This sequence joins TRBV5-6 and TRBJ1-1; TRBD1 is a possible D gene (6 bases). Trimming removed 2 bases from V and 6 bases from J, with 11 bases in between. This CDR3 has 13 residues. The germline V gene encodes CDR1 SGHDT and CDR2 YYEEEE. The CDR3 region is CASSFRGGAEAFF. CDR3 nucleotides: TGTGCCAGCAGCTTCAGGGGAGGGGCTGAAGCTTTCTTT.

The chain has TRBV4-2 and TRBJ2-3; 7 bases line up with TRBD2. There are 15 residues in the CDR3. The J segment lost 7 bases and the V segment lost 0 bases, leaving 7 bases of the junction unmatched. From germline, CDR1 is LGHNA and CDR2 YNFKEQ. The CDR3 reads CASSQEGGMANTQYF. DNA for the CDR3: TGTGCCAGCAGCCAAGAGGGGGGGATGGCGAATACGCAGTATTTT.

The rearrangement links TRBV19 to TRBJ1-2; unclear D gene. Per the germline V gene, CDR1 is LNHDA and CDR2 is SQIVND (reference sequence). Trimming removed 7 bases at V and 7 bases at J, with 25 bases between. The CDR3 extends over 16 amino acids. The CDR3, as DNA: TGTGCCAGTAACCCTCACGACCTGGACGGCGGAAGTGGCTACACCTTC. Amino acids: CASNPHDLDGGSGYTF.

The chain couples TRBV28 to TRBJ1-4, with unresolved D. Germline assignment: CDR1 MDHEN and CDR2 SYDVKM. Trimming left V 2 bases short and J 6 bases short, with 10 bases between. This CDR3 has 14 amino acids. The CDR3 is CASSLVGKDEKLFF. The DNA for the CDR3 is TGTGCCAGCAGTTTAGTAGGGAAGGATGAAAAACTGTTTTTT.

This chain uses TRBV7-2 with TRBJ2-2; D might be TRBD2 (5 bases). Germline V CDR1 and CDR2: SGHTA, FQGNSA. V was shortened by 4 bases and J by 7 bases, with 16 bases between the two germline ends. CDR3 length: 15 residues. CDR3 region: CASSSLLASSGELFF. In DNA form, the CDR3 reads TGTGCCAGCAGCTCTCTGTTAGCTAGCAGCGGGGAGCTGTTTTTT.

This clonotype was picked up one time. The V and J genes are TRBV29-1 and TRBJ2-1; D gene unclear. V lost 3 bases, J lost 6 bases, and 9 bases lay in between. The CDR3 loop spans 12 amino acids. Germline V lookup: CDR1 SQVTM, CDR2 ANQGSEA. CDR3 sequence: CSVELKTNEQFF. CDR3 sequence (DNA): TGCAGCGTTGAGCTCAAAACCAATGAGCAGTTCTTC.

Only a few counts were recorded for this clonotype. This chain joins TRBV12-3 or TRBV12-4 and TRBJ2-7; 11 bases are shared with TRBD1. This CDR3 is 16 amino acids long. V gave up 1 base and J gave up 2 bases; unmatched junction bases: 4. CDR3 loop: CASSLEWGQGAYEQYF. CDR3 coding DNA: TGTGCCAGCAGTTTAGAATGGGGACAGGGGGCCTACGAGCAGTACTTC.